This TCR beta chain comes out of a study of CD8 T cells in ankylosing spondylitis. TCRdb analysed the 5' RACE reads with MiXCR anew, one entry per CDR3 protein. Among 200,000 or so distinct CDR3 sequences listed, roughly 13% were seen once. The germline V gene encodes CDR1 MNHEY and CDR2 SMNVEV (reference sequence). The CDR3 length is 19 residues. Trimming removed 0 bases at V and 4 bases at J, with 23 bases between. Regarding the study as a whole: Within matched ankylosing spondylitis synovial fluid, disease-linked clones were reportedly significantly enriched.

This clonotype turned up a few times. The antigen is unknown. The sequence was obtained from a female donor with ankylosing spondylitis or in good health (not recorded which). V is TRBV27 and J is TRBJ2-3; possible D gene TRBD2, 5 bases. Sequencing used blood, either unsorted or a sorted T cell fraction (not recorded which). CDR3 bases: TGTGCCAGCAGTTTATCGAAGACCCGACTGGGCGGGCGCCCAGATACGCAGTATTTT. Its translation is CASSLSKTRLGGRPDTQYF.